A single sample is the source of the 10 T cell receptor beta chains below, sequenced in a study of lymphopenia after photon versus proton radiotherapy. Clones were read by immunoSEQ multiplex PCR, and TCRdb kept only the in-frame ones, dropping some. This sample has some 76,000 clones, with 92% found just once. The sequences come from peripheral blood, collected from a patient treated with photon-based radiotherapy. These receptors all come from a woman aged 40 to 50 with cholangiocarcinoma.

The rearrangement uses TRBV13 and TRBJ2-2; no clear D. Germline loops: CDR1 PRHDT, CDR2 FYEKMQ (reference sequence). The CDR3 totals 17 residues. The germline V and J ends were trimmed by 5 bases and 0 bases, with 16 bases remaining between them. CDR3 in DNA: TGTGCCAGCAGCCAATCAACGCCCGCCGCGAACACCGGGGAGCTGTTTTTT. Protein product: CASSQSTPAANTGELFF.

In this sample, this clone turned up once. The rearrangement uses TRBV7-2 and TRBJ2-2; possible D gene TRBD1, 6 bases. The CDR3 length is 16 residues. Germline V lookup: CDR1 SGHTA, CDR2 FQGNSA. The V end was cut by 2 bases, the J end by 1 base, with 11 bases between. In DNA, the CDR3 is TGTGCCAGCAGCTTAAGGAGGACAGTGAACACCGGGGAGCTGTTTTTT. Its translation is CASSLRRTVNTGELFF.

V gene TRBV10-3 combines with J gene TRBJ2-2; 15 bases align to TRBD2. Germline V gene sequence: CDR1 ENHRY, CDR2 SYGVKD. The V and J ends lost 4 bases and 10 bases, in that order; junction bases with no gene match: 13. CDR3 length equals 18 residues. For the CDR3, the DNA is TGTGCCATCAGTGGAACGGAGCGGACTAGCGGGAGGGGCGCGGAGCTGTTTTTT. Protein product: CAISGTERTSGRGAELFF.

This sequence joins TRBV9 and TRBJ1-2; 12 bases align to TRBD1. Trimming cost V 3 bases and J 7 bases; bases outside gene matches: 7. This CDR3 is 15 amino acids long. Germline V gene data show CDR1 as SGDLS and CDR2 as YYNGEE. The CDR3 here is CASSAGTGGAFGYTF. CDR3 nucleotides: TGTGCCAGCAGCGCCGGGACAGGGGGCGCATTTGGCTACACCTTC.

This chain links TRBV4-2 with TRBJ2-2; 16 bases align to TRBD2. J gave up 6 bases and V 5 bases, and 9 bases lay outside the gene matches. Germline V gives CDR1 LGHNA, CDR2 YNFKEQ. The CDR3 is 18 residues long. CDR3 sequence (DNA): TGTGCCAGCAGCACCTCCCCGGGACTAGCGGGAGGGCCCGGGGAGCTGTTTTTT. Translation gives CASSTSPGLAGGPGELFF.

In this sample, this clone turned up once. The rearrangement uses TRBV9 and TRBJ2-1; TRBD2 agrees at 7 bases. The CDR3 totals 17 residues. The germline gives CDR1 SGDLS, CDR2 YYNGEE. J lost 4 bases, V lost 0 bases, and 10 bases had no gene match. The CDR3 sequence: CASSVASGSGVYNEQFF. CDR3 DNA: TGTGCCAGCAGCGTAGCCTCGGGGAGCGGGGTTTACAATGAGCAGTTCTTC.

This sequence joins TRBV10-1 and TRBJ2-3; tentatively, D is TRBD1 or TRBD2 (6 bases each). Germline assignment: CDR1 WNHNN and CDR2 SYGVQD (reference sequence). The CDR3 loop spans 14 amino acids. V was clipped by 11 bases and J by 0 bases, with 15 bases between them. The CDR3, as DNA: TGCGCCGAACGAGGAGGGACAAGCACAGATACGCAGTATTTT. Residues: CAERGGTSTDTQYF.

The chain is built from TRBV29-1 and TRBJ2-7; 8 nucleotides match TRBD1. Germline CDR1 and CDR2: SQVTM and ANQGSEA. The junction had 10 bases not matched to a gene; V was cut back by 7 bases and J by 5 bases. This CDR3 is 13 amino acids long. The CDR3 sequence is CSALQGAGNEQYF. The CDR3 coding sequence is TGCAGCGCGCTCCAGGGGGCGGGGAACGAGCAGTACTTC.

The chain is built from TRBV28 and TRBJ2-7; 10 bases match TRBD2. Germline V gene lookup returns CDR1 MDHEN and CDR2 SYDVKM. Losses at the gene ends were 4 bases for V and 3 bases for J; bases not matched to a gene: 9. The length of the CDR3 is 16 residues. CDR3 region: CASSSLGTSDVYEQYF. In DNA form, the CDR3 reads TGTGCCAGCAGTTCACTGGGGACTAGCGACGTCTACGAGCAGTACTTC.

The sample holds a few counts of this clone. The V gene is TRBV19, the J gene TRBJ1-5; D remains ambiguous. This CDR3 comprises 12 residues. The ends were cut back, 5 bases at V and 7 bases at J, with 9 bases in the middle. Germline lookup yields CDR1 LNHDA and CDR2 SQIVND (reference sequence). The chain's CDR3 is CASSWEEQPQHF. The DNA for the CDR3 is TGTGCCAGTAGTTGGGAGGAACAGCCCCAGCATTTT.